These 30 T cell receptor beta chains came from one sample sequenced in a study of control samples from healthy donors and cancer patients. Sequencing was performed with immunoSEQ multiplex PCR; in TCRdb, only in-frame clones are kept and a portion is missing. The repertoire holds tens of thousands of clones, with 70% to 90% as singletons. Sequenced: PBMCs. These receptors originate from a woman aged 60-70 years with lung cancer.

Only a few counts were recorded for this clone. The V and J genes are TRBV7-6 and TRBJ2-2; D is ambiguous. The CDR3 length is 13 residues. Germline CDR1 reads SGHVS; CDR2 reads FNYEAQ. The V end was cut by 2 bases, the J end by 9 bases, with 10 bases between. Here the CDR3 DNA reads TGTGCCAGCAGCTTACAAGAGGAGAGGGAGCTGTTTTTT. The encoded protein is CASSLQEERELFF.

Only one count was recorded for this clone. The J gene is TRBJ2-7, the V gene TRBV5-1; D call uncertain. Germline assignment: CDR1 SGHRS and CDR2 YFSETQ. There are 14 residues in the CDR3. V gave up 2 bases and J gave up 3 bases, with 12 bases separating them. DNA of the CDR3: TGCGCCAGCAGCTTCACCATTGGTTACTACGAGCAGTACTTC. As protein: CASSFTIGYYEQYF.

The chain links TRBV6-5 to TRBJ2-2, with D maybe TRBD1 (6 bases). V was cut by 7 bases and J by 6 bases, with 12 bases left in between. Germline values: CDR1 MNHEY, CDR2 SVGAGI. The CDR3 loop spans 13 amino acids. The CDR3 region is CASTEGVAGELFF. As DNA, the CDR3 is TGTGCCAGCACCGAGGGGGTTGCCGGGGAGCTGTTTTTT.

The sample holds one count of this clone. The chain joins TRBV28 to TRBJ2-7; 8 bases are shared with TRBD1. The germline V gene encodes CDR1 MDHEN and CDR2 SYDVKM. V shed 5 bases and J 3 bases; nucleotides not matched to a gene: 6. The CDR3 sequence is 14 residues long. The CDR3 spells CASSVTGTGYEQYF. The CDR3 DNA follows: TGTGCCAGCAGTGTAACCGGGACAGGCTACGAGCAGTACTTC.

This rearrangement joins TRBV5-1 to TRBJ2-7; 15 bases are shared with TRBD2. CDR1 SGHRS and CDR2 YFSETQ come from the germline V gene. Trimming removed 3 bases from V and 2 bases from J; junction bases left unmatched: 18. The CDR3 length is 21 residues. CDR3 in amino acids: CASSYSNPGLAGGPETYEQYF. The CDR3 DNA sequence: TGCGCCAGCAGCTACTCAAACCCCGGACTAGCGGGAGGGCCCGAGACCTACGAGCAGTACTTC.

The chain employs TRBV11-1 and TRBJ1-4; D is perhaps TRBD1 (5 bases). Trimming took 4 bases from V and 0 from J, leaving 6 bases between them. The CDR3 extends over 14 amino acids. Per germline, CDR1 SGHAT and CDR2 FQDESV (reference sequence). CDR3: CASSWTTTNEKLFF. The CDR3 DNA follows: TGTGCCAGCAGCTGGACAACAACTAATGAAAAACTGTTTTTT.

CDR3 sequence reads: CATSEAGELFF. The CDR3 DNA reads TGTGCCACCAGTGAGGCCGGGGAGCTGTTTTTT. The chain joins TRBV24-1 to TRBJ2-2, with no clear D. CDR3 size: 11 residues. Trimming removed 4 bases at V and 6 bases at J, with 2 bases between. The germline gives CDR1 KGHDR, CDR2 SFDVKD.

The rearrangement uses TRBV5-1 and TRBJ2-1; TRBD2 matches at 13 bases. This CDR3 comprises 17 residues. V shed 4 bases, J shed 10 bases, and the junction held 14 bases outside the gene matches. CDR1 and CDR2 (germline): SGHRS, YFSETQ. The CDR3 here is CASSLSGGLAGAREQFF. In DNA, the CDR3 is TGCGCCAGCAGCCTCTCTGGAGGACTAGCGGGAGCTAGGGAGCAGTTCTTC.

This chain connects TRBV30 to TRBJ2-3; TRBD2 matches 11 bases. The CDR3 runs 20 residues. Per the germline V gene, CDR1 is GTSNPN and CDR2 is SVGIG (reference sequence). V lost 5 bases, J lost 0 bases, and 19 bases stayed unmatched. CDR3 DNA: TGTGCCTGGTCCGTAAGCCCCGGGACTAGCGGCTTTAGAAGCACAGATACGCAGTATTTT. This gives the protein CAWSVSPGTSGFRSTDTQYF.

The chain employs TRBV2 and TRBJ2-1, with D possibly being TRBD1 or TRBD2 (5 bases each). With 4 bases removed from V and 12 bases from J, the gap between germline ends came to 13 bases. This CDR3 comprises 12 residues. Germline V gives CDR1 SNHLY, CDR2 FYNNEI. CDR3 amino acids: CASSVSGSRQFF. The CDR3, as DNA: TGTGCCAGCAGTGTTTCAGGGAGTCGGCAGTTCTTC.

The chain links TRBV4-2 to TRBJ1-4, with 11 bases aligning to TRBD1. The J segment lost 7 bases and the V segment lost 6 bases, leaving 4 bases of the junction unmatched. Germline loops: CDR1 LGHNA, CDR2 YNFKEQ. This CDR3 has 14 amino acids. The CDR3 DNA follows: TGTGCCAGCAGGGACAGGGGGCGCGGTGAAAAACTGTTTTTT. Protein sequence: CASRDRGRGEKLFF.

The V and J genes are TRBV9 and TRBJ1-3; weak D call: TRBD1 (5 bases). V was pared by 0 bases and J by 0 bases, with 10 bases between. This CDR3 has 16 residues. Germline CDR1 SGDLS, CDR2 YYNGEE. The CDR3 protein is CASSVGGSNSGNTIYF. CDR3 DNA sequence: TGTGCCAGCAGCGTAGGGGGGAGTAACTCTGGAAACACCATATATTTT.

This clone was detected once. The chain carries TRBV30 and TRBJ2-7; tentative D call: TRBD2 (6 bases). CDR1 and CDR2 (germline): GTSNPN, SVGIG (reference sequence). CDR3 size: 13 residues. V shed 3 bases and J shed 3 bases, with 12 bases lying between them. The CDR3 DNA is TGTGCCTGGAGGCCCCAGGGACTCTACGAGCAGTACTTC. Amino acid sequence: CAWRPQGLYEQYF.

The chain couples TRBV7-2 to TRBJ1-4; no reliable D call. Germline V gene data show CDR1 as SGHTA and CDR2 as FQGNSA. This CDR3 is 15 amino acids long. The germline V and J ends were trimmed by 4 bases and 0 bases, with 9 bases remaining between them. CDR3 in DNA: TGTGCCAGCAGCTCCGCATCCGCAACTAATGAAAAACTGTTTTTT. Translated, it gives CASSSASATNEKLFF.

This chain links TRBV6-5 with TRBJ1-4; tentatively, D is TRBD1 (5 bases). The germline V gene has CDR1 MNHEY and CDR2 SVGAGI. V was cut by 4 bases and J by 8 bases, with 20 bases left in between. CDR3 size: 16 residues. The CDR3 loop reads CASSSGGRGYQEKLFF. The CDR3, as DNA: TGTGCCAGCAGTTCGGGCGGGAGGGGTTATCAGGAAAAACTGTTTTTT.

The chain employs TRBV19 and TRBJ2-7; 7 nucleotides agree with TRBD1. Trimming cost V 6 bases and J 5 bases; bases outside gene matches: 10. The germline V gene has CDR1 LNHDA and CDR2 SQIVND (reference sequence). The CDR3 extends over 14 amino acids. The chain's CDR3 is CASSNPTGSDEQYF. DNA of the CDR3: TGTGCCAGTAGCAACCCGACAGGGTCGGACGAGCAGTACTTC.

CDR3 DNA sequence: TGTGCCATCAGTGATTTTGGGGGAATTCCCTATGGCTACACCTTC. Protein: CAISDFGGIPYGYTF. This chain joins TRBV10-3 and TRBJ1-2, with TRBD1 as a possible D gene (5 bases). Germline CDR1 is ENHRY and CDR2 is SYGVKD. The CDR3 length is 15 residues. Trimming took off 3 bases at V and 4 bases at J, with 15 bases between the two ends.

The rearrangement links TRBV12-3 or TRBV12-4 to TRBJ1-1, with TRBD1 as a possible D gene (5 bases). V dropped 7 bases and J dropped 4 bases, with 13 bases sitting between them. This CDR3 is built from 13 residues. The CDR3 bases are TGTGCCAGCACCGACGGGGGACCCACTGAAGCTTTCTTT. Its translation is CASTDGGPTEAFF.

CDR3 sequence: CASSSGTAGYEQYF. In nucleotides, the CDR3 is TGTGCCAGCAGTTCAGGGACAGCAGGCTACGAGCAGTACTTC. The chain carries TRBV27 and TRBJ2-7; 7 nucleotides align to TRBD1. The germline V gene encodes CDR1 MNHEY and CDR2 SMNVEV (reference sequence). This CDR3 is built from 14 residues. The J segment lost 3 bases and the V segment lost 4 bases, leaving 6 bases of the junction unmatched.

This clone has just a few counts. The V gene is TRBV4-2, the J gene TRBJ2-1, with 10 bases matching TRBD2. CDR1 and CDR2 from the germline V gene are LGHNA and YNFKEQ. The V segment lost 0 bases and the J segment 4 bases; nucleotides outside the gene matches: 6. The CDR3 is 17 amino acids. CDR3 in DNA: TGTGCCAGCAGCCAAGAACCTCTAGCGGGAGAGTACAATGAGCAGTTCTTC. Protein product: CASSQEPLAGEYNEQFF.

The chain recombines TRBV5-1 with TRBJ2-3; D could derive from TRBD1 or TRBD2 (6 bases each). This CDR3 spans 15 amino acids. The germline V gene encodes CDR1 SGHRS and CDR2 YFSETQ. Trimming cost V 4 bases and J 4 bases, with 16 bases left between them. This CDR3 reads CASSPGAAGADTQYF. CDR3 bases: TGCGCCAGCAGCCCGGGGGCTGCCGGGGCAGATACGCAGTATTTT.

The gene calls are TRBV30 and TRBJ2-7, with D possibly matching TRBD2 (6 bases). V lost 3 bases, J lost 0 bases, and 12 bases lay in between. In germline, CDR1 is GTSNPN, CDR2 SVGIG (reference sequence). The CDR3 contains 14 residues. Written as DNA, the CDR3 is TGTGCCTGGAGGCGCCCGGGGGACTCCTACGAGCAGTACTTC. Translated: CAWRRPGDSYEQYF.

V and J are TRBV27 and TRBJ1-2; no reliable D call. The CDR3 sequence is 12 residues long. The V end lost 6 bases, the J end lost 4 bases, and 9 bases lay between the germline ends. Germline V gene sequence: CDR1 MNHEY, CDR2 SMNVEV (reference sequence). CDR3 region: CASRGPGYGYTF. In DNA, the CDR3 is TGTGCCAGCAGGGGTCCGGGCTATGGCTACACCTTC.

This chain connects TRBV28 to TRBJ2-7; D is unclear. Germline loops: CDR1 MDHEN, CDR2 SYDVKM. CDR3 length equals 12 residues. V gave up 2 bases and J gave up 3 bases, with 5 bases separating them. The DNA for the CDR3 is TGTGCCAGCAGTTTAGGGGACTACGAGCAGTACTTC. Protein product: CASSLGDYEQYF.

This clone came up once. The genes are TRBV5-5 and TRBJ1-1, with D unresolved. V lost 3 bases and J lost 4, with 16 bases in between. This CDR3 has 15 residues. Germline values: CDR1 SGHKS, CDR2 YYEKEE (reference sequence). The CDR3 protein is CASSSEVGRSTEAFF. In DNA form, the CDR3 reads TGTGCCAGCAGCTCGGAGGTAGGCCGGAGCACTGAAGCTTTCTTT.

The chain employs TRBV6-5 and TRBJ1-5, with D unresolved. CDR1 is MNHEY and CDR2 is SVGAGI in the germline V gene. With 5 bases removed from V and 7 bases from J, the gap between germline ends came to 15 bases. The CDR3 consists of 14 residues. Here the CDR3 DNA reads TGTGCCAGCAGTCAATTATTCTCCGGCCAGCCCCAGCATTTT. Its translation: CASSQLFSGQPQHF.

J is TRBJ1-4 and V is TRBV19; D perhaps matches TRBD1 (6 bases). The CDR3 is 15 residues long. Trimming took 5 bases from V and 4 from J, leaving 14 bases between them. Germline CDR1 reads LNHDA; CDR2 reads SQIVND (reference sequence). The CDR3 region is CASSGTGSVNEKLFF. CDR3 DNA sequence: TGTGCCAGTAGTGGAACAGGGTCCGTTAATGAAAAACTGTTTTTT.

This chain uses TRBV11-3 with TRBJ2-3; 13 bases map to TRBD2. Germline CDR1 SGHNT, CDR2 YENEEA. The CDR3 contains 16 residues. The J segment lost 4 bases and the V segment lost 1 base, leaving 2 bases of the junction unmatched. The CDR3 region is CASSLGTSGSSDTQYF. The CDR3 bases are TGTGCCAGCAGCTTAGGGACTAGCGGGAGTTCAGATACGCAGTATTTT.

The V gene is TRBV6-5, the J gene TRBJ2-3; 11 bases are a match to TRBD2. Trimming at V came to 5 bases and at J to 6 bases, leaving 4 bases not matched to a gene. The V gene's germline CDR1 is MNHEY and CDR2 SVGAGI. The CDR3 is made up of 14 amino acids. The CDR3 DNA reads as TGTGCCAGCAGTATCGGACTAGCGGGCGATACGCAGTATTTT. Protein: CASSIGLAGDTQYF.

The chain links TRBV19 to TRBJ2-1, with D unclear. The CDR3 contains 12 residues. Per the germline V gene, CDR1 is LNHDA and CDR2 is SQIVND (reference sequence). V lost 6 bases, J lost 7 bases, and 10 bases lay in between. The CDR3 reads CASSQDQNEQFF. The CDR3 DNA reads TGTGCCAGTAGCCAGGACCAGAATGAGCAGTTCTTC. The whole variable domain, filled in from reference TRBV19 and TRBJ2-1, reads DGGITQSPKYLFRKEGQNVTLSCEQNLNHDAMYWYRQDPGQGLRLIYYSQIVNDFQKGDIAEGYSVSREKKESFPLTVTSAQKNPTAFYLCASSQDQNEQFFGPGTRLTVL.